Listed below are T cell receptor beta chains from one sample, sequenced in a study of CD8+ T cells in alopecia areata. Using immunoSEQ multiplex PCR, the repertoire was profiled, and TCRdb retains in-frame clones only, with some absent. Here the sample spans some 200,000 clones, around two fifths being singletons. The starting material was CD4+ T cells sorted from blood, obtained at roughly week 38, from a patient treated with tofacitinib. The receptor source for this set is a human donor with alopecia areata. CDR3s leave out the opening cysteine and the closing phenylalanine or tryptophan.

>TRBV30
AWSRGLAGGWEQF
>TRBV7-2
ASSLDDQPQH
>TRBV2
ASTMGQGNSGANVLT
>TRBV6-5
ASSRVGDNEQF
>TRBV6-6
ASSALAGANEQF
>TRBV6-5
ATKTGSTDTQY
>TRBV29-1
SVGTGNGELF
>TRBV29-1
SVTMLADTQY
>TRBV6-5
ASSYSGERDTQY
>TRBV4-3
ASSQAPPNYGYT
>TRBV30
AWSLARGALPRELF
>TRBV5-1
ASSLGQGGNTIY
>TRBV27
ASSSGTGVLAF
>TRBV23-1
ASRPGTGGISDTQY
>TRBV5-1
ASREQGNTEAF
>TRBV15
ATSRDVVRETQY
>TRBV5-4
ASSILAGDTDTQY
>TRBV4-1
ASSTGQETQY
>TRBV6-5
ASSSSGTSLHEQY
>TRBV5-6
ASSLGVSNQPQH
>TRBV2
ASSVGSNQPQH
>TRBV30
AWRLWGEQY
>TRBV7-6
ASSLARLSTDTQY
>TRBV30
AWSLWSGETQY
>TRBV9
ASSVGTDTQY
>TRBV5-1
ASSLEGRIYEQY
>TRBV25-1
ASSERGRSGELF
>TRBV10-3
AISPGLATYEQY
>TRBV19
ASRDRGAGELF
>TRBV7-2
ASSLDTRGHNEQF
>TRBV30
AWPRLANGVNEQF
>TRBV28
ASSLSPRANYEQY
>TRBV2
ASSEAQVEQGEQF
>TRBV9
ASSVAGTNTGELF
>TRBV30
AWSWDNQETQY
>TRBV5-1
ASSLDRGPYEQY
>TRBV7-3
ASSFRKNTEAF
>TRBV27
ASRLGGQETQY
>TRBV29-1
SVQGQGTGELF
>TRBV7-6
ASSLSRGSGTGELF
>TRBV5-4
ASSQGRLAGVYEQY
>TRBV11-2
ASSTLAGAGTGELF
>TRBV29-1
SVSLWRDSYEQY
>TRBV5-1
ASNQGQSSYNEQF
>TRBV18
ASSPDGVLEQY
>TRBV29-1
SVPPRDLTGEAF
>TRBV19
ASSIQGLETQY
>TRBV19
ASTDRLFYGYT
>TRBV6-5
ASGSRANQPQH
>TRBV30
AWSVAGGRTDTQY
>TRBV7-2
ASSYSGLETQY
>TRBV30
AWSGPSKGSDTEAF